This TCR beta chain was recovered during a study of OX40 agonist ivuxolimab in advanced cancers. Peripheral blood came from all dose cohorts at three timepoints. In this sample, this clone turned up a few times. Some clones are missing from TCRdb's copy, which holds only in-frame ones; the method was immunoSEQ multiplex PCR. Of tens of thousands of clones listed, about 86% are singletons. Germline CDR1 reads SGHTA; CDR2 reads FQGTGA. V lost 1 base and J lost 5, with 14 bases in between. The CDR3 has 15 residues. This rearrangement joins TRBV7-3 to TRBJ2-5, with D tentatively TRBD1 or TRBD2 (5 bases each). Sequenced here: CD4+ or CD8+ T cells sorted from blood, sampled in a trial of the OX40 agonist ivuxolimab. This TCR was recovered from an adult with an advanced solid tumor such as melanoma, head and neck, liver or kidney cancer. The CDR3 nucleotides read TGTGCCAGCAGCTTAATGCCGGGACCCAGGGAGACCCAGTACTTC. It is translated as CASSLMPGPRETQYF. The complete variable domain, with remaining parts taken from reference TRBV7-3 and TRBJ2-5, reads GAGVSQTPSNKVTEKGKYVELRCDPISGHTALYWYRQSLGQGPEFLIYFQGTGAADDSGLPNDRFFAVRPEGSVSTLKIQRTERGDSAVYLCASSLMPGPRETQYFGPGTRLLVL.